This T cell receptor beta chain is drawn from a study of T cell responses to AZD1222 COVID-19 vaccine. The study's findings and limits: Spike regions recognized by vaccine-associated CD4 TCRs spanned the protein, led by 160-218 and 743-854.

Trimming removed 0 bases from V and 8 bases from J, with 10 bases in between. Germline CDR1 LGHNA, CDR2 YNFKEQ. This CDR3 is built from 13 residues. The protocol was immunoSEQ multiplex PCR, while the TCRdb copy is restricted to in-frame clones and leaves out a portion. The repertoire holds around 100,000 clones, about nine tenths seen once, with 1% to 1.5% in the top ten. Note on this clone: Its specificity is unknown.

Source: peripheral blood, taken on day 0 of AZD1222 vaccination. V is TRBV4-2 and J is TRBJ1-2; D gene ambiguous. The sequence was collected from an adult in good health. CDR3 DNA sequence: TGTGCCAGCAGCCAAGATCTTGCGGTCGGCTACACCTTC. Translated: CASSQDLAVGYTF.